This entry is about one TCR beta chain. Its specificity is unknown. The data stem from a study of T cells in localized non-small cell lung cancer. Overall study findings and caveats: With higher T cell density in blood came longer overall survival. Uninvolved adjacent lung showed the highest T cell clonality, exceeding tumor. Appearing in adjacent lung were a median around 60 of the top 100 tumor clones. The study sequenced only one region of the tumor. As a result, intratumor heterogeneity could not be excluded and remains possible.

TCRdb's copy holds only in-frame clones and misses some; the assay was immunoSEQ multiplex PCR. In the table there are 3,000 or so clones, about 28% of which are singletons. The CDR3 is 13 amino acids. Germline V gives CDR1 SGDLS, CDR2 YYNGEE. V lost 5 bases and J lost 5, with 13 bases in between. Specimen: lung tumor tissue, collected before any cancer treatment. This TCR was sampled from a female donor at least 60 years old with stage I lung adenocarcinoma. V and J are TRBV9 and TRBJ1-1, with D tentatively TRBD1 (5 bases). The CDR3 protein is CASSENWGTEAFF. The CDR3 coding sequence is TGTGCCAGCAGTGAAAACTGGGGGACTGAAGCTTTCTTT. Full variable domain (rest looked up from reference TRBV9 and TRBJ1-1): DSGVTQTPKHLITATGQRVTLRCSPRSGDLSVYWYQQSLDQGLQFLIQYYNGEERAKGNILERFSAQQFPDLHSELNLSSLELGDSALYFCASSENWGTEAFFGQGTRLTVV.